The 5 T cell receptor beta chains listed next were all sequenced from one sample in a study of T cell repertoires in cytomegalovirus infection. Their antigen targets remain unknown. TCRdb redid the calling of the reads with MiXCR, one entry per CDR3 protein. The profile shows approximately 120,000 distinct CDR3 sequences, more than 25% of them singletons. This specimen was CD8+ T cells from cultured PBMCs, taken from culture after CMV antigen stimulation. These receptors all stem from a human donor in good health (CMV status not recorded). Some clones in this sample may be carry-over from other donors' samples.

The J gene is TRBJ1-2, the V gene TRBV4-1; 12 bases fit TRBD1. The CDR3 consists of 18 residues. Trimming removed 4 bases from V and 4 bases from J; junction bases left unmatched: 13. Germline CDR1 and CDR2: MGHRA and YSYEKL. Here the CDR3 reads CASSPPRIGTGGGYGYTF. The CDR3 coding sequence is TGCGCCAGCAGCCCTCCCAGGATAGGGACAGGGGGCGGCTATGGCTACACCTTC.

The chain recombines TRBV12-3 or TRBV12-4 with TRBJ2-1; either TRBD1 or TRBD2 may supply D (5 bases each). The ends were cut back, 7 bases at V and 4 bases at J, with 17 bases in the middle. The CDR3 extends over 15 amino acids. The CDR3 spells CASNPGTGIYNEQFF. CDR3 DNA sequence: TGTGCCAGCAACCCCGGGACGGGAATATACAATGAGCAGTTCTTC.

The sample holds many counts of this clonotype. V and J are TRBV4-1 and TRBJ2-3; 8 bases line up with TRBD2. The trim removed 3 bases at V and 3 bases at J, leaving 14 bases unmatched. Germline V gene lookup returns CDR1 MGHRA and CDR2 YSYEKL. The CDR3 spans 18 residues. CDR3 amino acids: CASSQEPDGLAGTDTQYF. In nucleotides, the CDR3 is TGCGCCAGCAGCCAGGAACCCGACGGCTTAGCGGGGACAGATACGCAGTATTTT.

The chain has TRBV19 and TRBJ2-7; D is unresolved. The CDR3 extends over 14 amino acids. CDR1 is LNHDA, CDR2 SQIVND, per germline (reference sequence). The V gene lost 3 bases and the J gene lost 0 bases, with 9 bases spanning the gap. As DNA, the CDR3 is TGTGCCAGTAGTATTCCCGCCCACTCCTACGAGCAGTACTTC. Translating it yields CASSIPAHSYEQYF.

The CDR3 region has the DNA TGTGCCAGCAGCCCACAGGGCCTCCCCTACGAGCAGTACTTC. Protein sequence: CASSPQGLPYEQYF. The rearrangement joins TRBV7-3 to TRBJ2-7; weak D call: TRBD1 (6 bases). Germline V gene lookup returns CDR1 SGHTA and CDR2 FQGTGA. CDR3 length: 14 amino acids. The germline V and J ends were trimmed by 5 bases and 2 bases, with 13 bases remaining between them.